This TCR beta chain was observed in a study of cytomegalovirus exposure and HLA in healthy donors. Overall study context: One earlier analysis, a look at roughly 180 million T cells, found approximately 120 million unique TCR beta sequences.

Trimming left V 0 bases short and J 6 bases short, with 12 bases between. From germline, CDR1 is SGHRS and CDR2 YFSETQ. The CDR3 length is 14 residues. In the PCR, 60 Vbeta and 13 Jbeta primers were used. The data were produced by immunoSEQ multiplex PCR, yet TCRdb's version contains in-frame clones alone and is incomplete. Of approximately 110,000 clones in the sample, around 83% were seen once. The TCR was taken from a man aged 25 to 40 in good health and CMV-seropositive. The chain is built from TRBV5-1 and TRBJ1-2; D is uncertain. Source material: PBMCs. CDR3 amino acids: CASSLAVLVDGYTF. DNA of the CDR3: TGCGCCAGCAGCTTGGCTGTGTTAGTGGATGGCTACACCTTC.